This record covers a single T cell receptor beta chain. Its antigen is not known. These data originate in a study of persistence of HIV-infected CD4 T cells. Study observations and caveats: TCR analyses could not target the rare provirus-carrying CMV-responding cells.

The stimulus was lysate of CMV-infected fibroblasts, around 10 ug/mL. CD4+ T cells upregulating both CD40 ligand and CD69 were sorted as responding cells. CD8+ T cells were removed from PBMCs prior to stimulation. The CDR3 contains 10 residues. Germline CDR1 and CDR2: LNHDA and SQIVND (reference sequence). Trimming removed 5 bases at V and 8 bases at J, with 7 bases between. This was the immunoSEQ version 4 assay in survey mode. Clones were read by immunoSEQ multiplex PCR, and TCRdb kept only the in-frame ones, dropping some. This repertoire shows around 7,500 clones, about 79% found once; its top ten account for 66%.

The receptor comes from an adult woman with HIV who was CMV-seropositive. V gene TRBV19 combines with J gene TRBJ2-7; D gene ambiguous. Source: CD4+ T cells sorted from PBMCs after approximately 18-hour stimulation, taken from a patient who received antiretroviral therapy. CDR3 bases: TGTGCCAGTAGTGATGACCAGCAGTACTTC. This gives the protein CASSDDQQYF.